The 17 T cell receptor beta chains below all came from one sample that was sequenced in a study of identical twins. One entry per CDR3 protein results from TCRdb running MiXCR on the 5' RACE reads. The data show about 240,000 distinct CDR3 sequences, with about 12% seen just once and under 4.5% held by the top ten. These data also formed part of another study, on yellow fever vaccine responses in identical twins.

Sequencing used memory (CD45RO+) T cells sorted from blood. Source of these receptors: a woman aged 18-29 years in good health.

This clonotype turned up a few times. J is TRBJ2-1 and V is TRBV2, with TRBD2 matching over 10 bases. Germline V gene data show CDR1 as SNHLY and CDR2 as FYNNEI. The length of the CDR3 is 14 residues. Losses at the gene ends were 7 bases for V and 6 bases for J; bases not matched to a gene: 6. The CDR3 DNA follows: TGTGCCAGCAATAAGGCTAGCGGGAGCAATGAGCAGTTCTTC. Protein: CASNKASGSNEQFF.

In its sample, this clonotype was seen many times. The rearrangement uses TRBV28 and TRBJ2-2; TRBD2 agrees at 11 bases. The CDR3 sequence is 15 residues long. With 8 bases clipped from V and 1 base from J, the junction kept 3 bases outside the gene matches. Germline lookup yields CDR1 MDHEN and CDR2 SYDVKM. The CDR3 bases are TGTGCCAGCCAAACTAGCGGGGGGAACACCGGGGAGCTGTTTTTT. Residues: CASQTSGGNTGELFF.

This chain joins TRBV24-1 and TRBJ2-5; 8 positions agree with TRBD1. This CDR3 has 15 amino acids. Trimming removed 3 bases from V and 4 bases from J; junction bases left unmatched: 6. Per the germline V gene, CDR1 is KGHDR and CDR2 is SFDVKD. The CDR3 DNA follows: TGTGCCACCAGTGATCGGACAGGGCCAGGAGAGACCCAGTACTTC. This translates into CATSDRTGPGETQYF.

This clonotype occurred a few times. The genes are TRBV9 and TRBJ2-7; 10 bases are shared with TRBD2. Germline V CDR1 and CDR2: SGDLS, YYNGEE. CDR3 length equals 16 residues. The V and J ends lost 3 bases and 6 bases, in that order; junction bases with no gene match: 12. The CDR3 DNA reads TGTGCCAGCAGCGAGAGCGGGAGGGCCTTCTCTTCCGAGCAGTACTTC. Translating it yields CASSESGRAFSSEQYF.

The CDR3 DNA follows: TGCGCCAGCAGCCAAGATGGGGCTAGCGGGCACACCGGGGAGCTGTTTTTT. Translation: CASSQDGASGHTGELFF. The chain links TRBV4-1 to TRBJ2-2; TRBD2 matches at 8 bases. V was pared by 0 bases and J by 3 bases, with 6 bases of the junction left unmatched. The germline gives CDR1 MGHRA, CDR2 YSYEKL. There are 17 residues in the CDR3.

This chain connects TRBV12-5 to TRBJ2-2, with 12 bases identical to TRBD1. The J segment lost 3 bases and the V segment lost 1 base, leaving 3 bases of the junction unmatched. Germline CDR1 LGHNT, CDR2 FRNRAP. This CDR3 comprises 17 residues. In DNA, the CDR3 is TGTGCTAGTGGTTTGGGGGACAGGGGGCTTTACACCGGGGAGCTGTTTTTT. It yields the protein CASGLGDRGLYTGELFF.

The rearrangement uses TRBV20-1 and TRBJ2-7; TRBD2 matches at 10 bases. The V gene's germline CDR1 is DFQATT and CDR2 SNEGSKA (reference sequence). V shed 0 bases and J 5 bases; nucleotides not matched to a gene: 10. This CDR3 region has 16 residues. The CDR3 bases are TGCAGTGCTAGAGATTCAGCGGGAGGGGAGTCGGACGAGCAGTACTTC. Protein sequence: CSARDSAGGESDEQYF.

CDR3 sequence reads: CASSPWRGSGTDTQYF. CDR3 DNA sequence: TGTGCCAGCTCACCATGGCGGGGGTCGGGCACAGATACGCAGTATTTT. The V gene is TRBV18, the J gene TRBJ2-3, with 7 bases fitting TRBD2. V shed 2 bases, J shed 1 base, and the junction held 6 bases outside the gene matches. This CDR3 contains 16 residues. Germline lookup yields CDR1 KGHSH and CDR2 LQKENI.

The genes are TRBV10-3 and TRBJ1-4; D may be TRBD1 (5 bases). Trimming left V 0 bases short and J 4 bases short, with 12 bases between. The CDR3 length is 16 residues. Looked up from germline, CDR1 is ENHRY and CDR2 is SYGVKD. The CDR3 here is CAISESWGRLNEKLFF. For the CDR3, the DNA is TGTGCCATCAGTGAGTCTTGGGGCAGACTTAATGAAAAACTGTTTTTT.

This clonotype showed up just a few times. This sequence joins TRBV6-2 or TRBV6-3 and TRBJ2-7, with D uncertain. The V end lost 4 bases, the J end lost 5 bases, and 18 bases lay between the germline ends. Germline assignment: CDR1 MNHEY and CDR2 SVGEGT. CDR3 length equals 15 residues. CDR3 DNA: TGTGCCAGCAGTTCCCTCCGACTCGCAGAACACGAGCAGTACTTC. Encoded protein: CASSSLRLAEHEQYF.

This clonotype was counted only a few times. V and J are TRBV5-6 and TRBJ2-7; possible D gene TRBD1, 5 bases. The CDR3 covers 14 residues. V was clipped by 1 base and J by 3 bases, with 11 bases between them. Germline CDR1 is SGHDT and CDR2 is YYEEEE. The CDR3 bases are TGTGCCAGCAGCTTGTTGGCCAGGGACTACGAGCAGTACTTC. Amino acids: CASSLLARDYEQYF.

This clonotype was picked up many times. The chain couples TRBV12-3 or TRBV12-4 to TRBJ1-1; D is unclear. V gave up 5 bases and J gave up 0 bases, with 10 bases separating them. The length of the CDR3 is 14 residues. The CDR3 spells CASSLRSMNTEAFF. The DNA for the CDR3 is TGTGCCAGCAGTCTGCGATCCATGAACACTGAAGCTTTCTTT.

This clonotype occurred a few times. The J gene is TRBJ1-4, the V gene TRBV7-9; D gene uncertain. Germline values: CDR1 SEHNR, CDR2 FQNEAQ (reference sequence). Deletions cut 5 bases from V and 6 bases from J, with 10 bases between. The CDR3 extends over 13 amino acids. The CDR3 region has the DNA TGTGCCAGCAGCCCCGGTGGCTATGAAAAACTGTTTTTT. Translation: CASSPGGYEKLFF.

The V call is TRBV6-1, the J call TRBJ2-4, with 7 nucleotides matching TRBD1. Germline trimming cut 1 base from V and 4 bases from J; bases unmatched to any gene: 4. From germline, CDR1 is MNHNS and CDR2 SASEGT. This CDR3 is 15 amino acids long. Written as DNA, the CDR3 is TGTGCCAGCAGTGAAGGGTGGGACAGTAAAAACATTCAGTACTTC. Translated, it gives CASSEGWDSKNIQYF.

This clonotype was picked up a small number of times. The J gene is TRBJ2-7, the V gene TRBV3-1; D is possibly TRBD2 (6 bases). This CDR3 comprises 17 residues. Trimming cost V 2 bases and J 5 bases, with 22 bases left between them. Looked up from germline, CDR1 is LGHDT and CDR2 is YNNKEL (reference sequence). The DNA for the CDR3 is TGTGCCAGCAGCCAACACCAATCCCGGGGGACCCCCGACGAGCAGTACTTC. Translation gives CASSQHQSRGTPDEQYF.

Many counts were recorded for this clonotype. The chain is built from TRBV12-3 or TRBV12-4 and TRBJ2-2; tentatively, D is TRBD1 (5 bases). The V gene lost 3 bases and the J gene lost 11 bases, with 19 bases spanning the gap. This CDR3 has 15 amino acids. For the CDR3, the DNA is TGTGCCAGCAGTTTTCCCCAGGGTGTATGGCGAGAGCTGTTTTTT. It encodes CASSFPQGVWRELFF.

This clonotype was seen a few times. CDR3 residues: CASSQEGGQETQYF. The CDR3 DNA is TGTGCCAGCAGCCAAGAGGGCGGCCAAGAGACCCAGTACTTC. The chain links TRBV3-1 to TRBJ2-5; D ambiguous. Trimming took 0 bases from V and 1 from J, leaving 6 bases between them. The CDR3 totals 14 residues. Germline V gene sequence: CDR1 LGHDT, CDR2 YNNKEL (reference sequence).